Listed here are 14 T cell receptor beta chains from one sample, sequenced in a study of Ad26.COV2.S vaccination and SARS-CoV-2 variants. TCRdb keeps only in-frame clones here, not all; method: immunoSEQ multiplex PCR. Found here are around 370,000 clones, about 91% of them singletons; the top ten hold under 5%. Sequenced here: peripheral blood, sampled after recovery from COVID-19. These receptors came from a human donor who had recovered from COVID-19.

The chain has TRBV6-5 and TRBJ2-7; 8 bases map to TRBD1. The germline V gene has CDR1 MNHEY and CDR2 SVGAGI. This CDR3 has 15 amino acids. The trim removed 6 bases at V and 4 bases at J, leaving 11 bases unmatched. CDR3 amino acids: CASRTGTGPNYEQYF. DNA of the CDR3: TGTGCCAGCAGGACCGGGACAGGCCCCAATTACGAGCAGTACTTC.

This rearrangement joins TRBV7-2 to TRBJ2-5, with 15 nucleotides matching TRBD2. Germline V gives CDR1 SGHTA, CDR2 FQGNSA. The CDR3 loop spans 15 amino acids. V gave up 3 bases and J gave up 5 bases; unmatched junction bases: 1. The CDR3 sequence is CASSFGTSGGETQYF. CDR3 nucleotide sequence: TGTGCCAGCAGCTTCGGGACTAGCGGGGGGGAGACCCAGTACTTC. The full variable domain, completed using reference TRBV7-2 and TRBJ2-5, is GAGVSQSPSNKVTEKGKDVELRCDPISGHTALYWYRQSLGQGLEFLIYFQGNSAPDKSGLPSDRFSAERTGGSVSTLTIQRTQQEDSAVYLCASSFGTSGGETQYFGPGTRLLVL.

This clone was seen just once. The chain employs TRBV5-1 and TRBJ1-1, with TRBD1 matching over 8 bases. J gave up 1 base and V 2 bases, and 4 bases lay outside the gene matches. The CDR3 is 15 residues long. Per the germline V gene, CDR1 is SGHRS and CDR2 is YFSETQ. The CDR3 loop is CASSFPGTGNTEAFF. The DNA for the CDR3 is TGCGCCAGCAGCTTTCCCGGGACAGGGAACACTGAAGCTTTCTTT.

The chain joins TRBV9 to TRBJ1-6; 9 bases match TRBD1. CDR1 SGDLS and CDR2 YYNGEE come from the germline V gene. Trimming at V came to 4 bases and at J to 10 bases, leaving 9 bases not matched to a gene. The length of the CDR3 is 15 residues. The CDR3 reads CASSPPGQGNSPLHF. Written as DNA, the CDR3 is TGTGCCAGCAGCCCCCCGGGACAGGGTAACTCACCCCTCCACTTT.

The chain has TRBV9 and TRBJ2-1; TRBD1 matches 7 bases. Trimming removed 1 base from V and 2 bases from J; junction bases left unmatched: 3. The CDR3 spans 15 residues. Germline CDR1 SGDLS, CDR2 YYNGEE. CDR3 residues: CASSVQGVPYNEQFF. In DNA form, the CDR3 reads TGTGCCAGCAGCGTACAGGGGGTTCCCTACAATGAGCAGTTCTTC. The full variable domain, in which reference TRBV9 and TRBJ2-1 provide the parts outside the CDR3, is DSGVTQTPKHLITATGQRVTLRCSPRSGDLSVYWYQQSLDQGLQFLIQYYNGEERAKGNILERFSAQQFPDLHSELNLSSLELGDSALYFCASSVQGVPYNEQFFGPGTRLTVL.

V and J are TRBV6-2 or TRBV6-3 and TRBJ2-1; 7 bases map to TRBD1. The CDR3 has 12 residues. V was clipped by 5 bases and J by 7 bases; unmatched bases: 2. CDR1 MNHEY and CDR2 SVGEGT come from the germline V gene. The CDR3 nucleotides read TGTGCCAGCAGTAAGACAGGGAATGAGCAGTTCTTC. Translating gives CASSKTGNEQFF.

The table lists this clone with a few counts. This chain links TRBV7-5 with TRBJ2-5; TRBD2 is the table's D call and was not checked against the DNA. TRBV7-5 is noted as a pseudogene. This CDR3 is built from 17 residues. CDR3: CARSLAEGPGGGETQYF. The CDR3 nucleotides read TGTGCCAGAAGCTTAGCGGAGGGACCAGGCGGTGGAGAGACCCAGTACTTC.

The gene calls are TRBV6-2 or TRBV6-3 and TRBJ2-7; no clear D. V was pared by 0 bases and J by 2 bases, with 8 bases between. CDR1 is MNHEY and CDR2 is SVGEGT in the germline V gene. This CDR3 contains 14 residues. CDR3: CASSYSHRPYEQYF. CDR3 nucleotide sequence: TGTGCCAGCAGTTACTCGCACAGACCCTACGAGCAGTACTTC.

This chain links TRBV25-1 with TRBJ1-2, with 7 bases that match TRBD1. Germline V gene sequence: CDR1 MGHDK, CDR2 SYGVNS. This CDR3 has 13 residues. V was pared by 4 bases and J by 2 bases, with 1 base of the junction left unmatched. The CDR3 DNA reads TGTGCCAGCAGTGGACAGGGAAACTATGGCTACACCTTC. Protein product: CASSGQGNYGYTF.

V gene TRBV11-2 combines with J gene TRBJ2-3, with TRBD2 matching 8 bases. Germline loops: CDR1 SGHAT, CDR2 FQNNGV. Trimming at V came to 2 bases and at J to 5 bases, leaving 9 bases not matched to a gene. The CDR3 is 16 amino acids. In DNA, the CDR3 is TGTGCCAGCAGCTTATCGGGACTAGGGGGAAGAGATACGCAGTATTTT. It yields the protein CASSLSGLGGRDTQYF.

The chain carries TRBV19 and TRBJ1-1; 7 positions match TRBD1. V lost 7 bases to trimming and J lost 0 bases; unmatched junction nucleotides: 5. Germline lookup yields CDR1 LNHDA and CDR2 SQIVND (reference sequence). The CDR3 consists of 14 residues. CDR3 in DNA: TGTGCCAGTATGGGACAGAGCATGAACACTGAAGCTTTCTTT. Protein: CASMGQSMNTEAFF.

This clone was recorded a few times. The chain is built from TRBV4-1 and TRBJ1-5, with 7 bases fitting TRBD1. Germline V gene lookup returns CDR1 MGHRA and CDR2 YSYEKL. The CDR3 consists of 16 residues. V was clipped by 1 base and J by 6 bases; unmatched bases: 9. The CDR3: CASSQALTGSFQPQHF. The CDR3 bases are TGCGCCAGCAGCCAAGCCTTGACAGGGAGTTTTCAGCCCCAGCATTTT.

The chain uses TRBV9 and TRBJ2-3, with a possible D match to TRBD2 (5 bases). CDR1 and CDR2 (germline): SGDLS, YYNGEE. This CDR3 has 14 amino acids. Trimming left V 3 bases short and J 8 bases short, with 16 bases between. CDR3 sequence (DNA): TGTGCCAGCAGCGCGCCCCAAGGGAGAGGTACGCAGTATTTT. Its translation is CASSAPQGRGTQYF.

The chain is built from TRBV2 and TRBJ1-6; possible D gene TRBD1, 5 bases. This CDR3 comprises 13 residues. Trimming pared 10 bases from V and 3 bases from J, leaving 10 bases between. Germline V gene lookup returns CDR1 SNHLY and CDR2 FYNNEI. CDR3 sequence (DNA): TGTGCCACCCGGGACGTCTATAATTCACCCCTCCACTTT. It is translated as CATRDVYNSPLHF.